The rows below give T cell receptor beta chains drawn from one sample of a study of control samples from healthy donors and cancer patients. Profiled with immunoSEQ multiplex PCR; TCRdb holds only in-frame clones, not every one. The sample yields about 180,000 clones, roughly nine tenths seen once. The sample consisted of blood. These receptors all come from a man in his thirties or forties in good health. Each CDR3 is given with its conserved first and last residue. Each record gives: V gene, CDR3 length, J gene, D gene, clone size, CDR3 protein, CDR3 DNA. D genes are given only for firm matches. Only part of the rows carry a size: once, few, many, or a class if the clone is expanded.

V gene: TRBV28
CDR3 length: 15
J gene: TRBJ2-7
D gene: TRBD2
clone size: .
CDR3 protein: CASSSTGGGNYEQYF
CDR3 DNA: TGTGCCAGCAGTTCCACTGGGGGGGGTAACTACGAGCAGTACTTC

V gene: TRBV6-5
CDR3 length: 16
J gene: TRBJ2-3
D gene: .
clone size: .
CDR3 protein: CASSSSGPRSTDTQYF
CDR3 DNA: TGTGCCAGCAGTTCCTCCGGACCAAGAAGCACAGATACGCAGTATTTT

V gene: TRBV19
CDR3 length: 14
J gene: TRBJ2-2
D gene: .
clone size: .
CDR3 protein: CASSISRGSGELFF
CDR3 DNA: TGTGCCAGTAGTATTTCCAGGGGATCCGGGGAGCTGTTTTTT

V gene: TRBV7-9
CDR3 length: 14
J gene: TRBJ1-4
D gene: .
clone size: .
CDR3 protein: CASSGGTPNEKLFF
CDR3 DNA: TGTGCCAGCAGCGGCGGGACCCCCAACGAAAAACTGTTTTTT

V gene: TRBV5-5
CDR3 length: 15
J gene: TRBJ1-3
D gene: .
clone size: .
CDR3 protein: CASSLDPFSGNTIYF
CDR3 DNA: TGTGCCAGCAGCTTGGATCCGTTCTCTGGAAACACCATATATTTT

V gene: TRBV20-1
CDR3 length: 11
J gene: TRBJ2-7
D gene: .
clone size: .
CDR3 protein: CSARVATEQYF
CDR3 DNA: TGCAGTGCTAGGGTAGCGACCGAGCAGTACTTC

V gene: TRBV11-2
CDR3 length: 15
J gene: TRBJ2-1
D gene: .
clone size: .
CDR3 protein: CASRGGGLQYNEQFF
CDR3 DNA: TGTGCCAGCAGGGGAGGGGGACTCCAGTACAATGAGCAGTTCTTC

V gene: TRBV7-3
CDR3 length: 13
J gene: TRBJ1-2
D gene: .
clone size: .
CDR3 protein: CASSRGGGYGYTF
CDR3 DNA: TGTGCCAGCAGTCGTGGGGGCGGCTATGGCTACACCTTC

V gene: TRBV6-5
CDR3 length: 16
J gene: TRBJ2-1
D gene: TRBD2
clone size: .
CDR3 protein: CASSYSGLAKREEQFF
CDR3 DNA: TGTGCCAGCAGTTATTCGGGACTAGCCAAACGCGAGGAGCAGTTCTTC

V gene: TRBV6-5
CDR3 length: 15
J gene: TRBJ1-5
D gene: TRBD1
clone size: once
CDR3 protein: CASSYGRGLDQPQHF
CDR3 DNA: TGTGCCAGCAGTTACGGCAGGGGGCTGGATCAGCCCCAGCATTTT

V gene: TRBV24-1
CDR3 length: 13
J gene: TRBJ1-1
D gene: .
clone size: .
CDR3 protein: CATSDKFGTTAFF
CDR3 DNA: TGTGCCACCAGTGATAAGTTTGGGACTACGGCTTTCTTT

V gene: TRBV6-5
CDR3 length: 12
J gene: TRBJ2-7
D gene: TRBD2
clone size: .
CDR3 protein: CASGTSGYEQYF
CDR3 DNA: TGTGCCAGTGGGACTAGCGGCTACGAGCAGTACTTC

V gene: TRBV4-2
CDR3 length: 12
J gene: TRBJ1-2
D gene: .
clone size: .
CDR3 protein: CASSQDTATYTF
CDR3 DNA: TGTGCCAGCAGCCAAGACACCGCTACCTACACCTTC

V gene: TRBV9
CDR3 length: 15
J gene: TRBJ1-4
D gene: .
clone size: .
CDR3 protein: CASSVDGQSNEKLFF
CDR3 DNA: TGTGCCAGCAGCGTAGACGGGCAGTCTAATGAAAAACTGTTTTTT

V gene: TRBV5-4
CDR3 length: 17
J gene: TRBJ2-7
D gene: TRBD1
clone size: .
CDR3 protein: CASSDGQARAWRNEQYF
CDR3 DNA: TGTGCCAGCAGCGACGGACAGGCCAGGGCTTGGCGGAACGAGCAGTACTTC

V gene: TRBV3-1/TRBV3-2
CDR3 length: 14
J gene: TRBJ2-4
D gene: .
clone size: .
CDR3 protein: CASSRREGLNIQYF
CDR3 DNA: TGTGCCAGCAGCCGGCGGGAAGGGTTAAACATTCAGTACTTC

V gene: TRBV30
CDR3 length: 14
J gene: TRBJ1-6
D gene: .
clone size: few
CDR3 protein: CAWKGPTTNSPLHF
CDR3 DNA: TGTGCCTGGAAGGGGCCGACTACTAATTCACCCCTCCACTTT

V gene: TRBV4-1
CDR3 length: 17
J gene: TRBJ1-3
D gene: .
clone size: .
CDR3 protein: CASSQDPPQGSGNTIYF
CDR3 DNA: TGCGCCAGCAGCCAAGATCCCCCTCAGGGTTCTGGAAACACCATATATTTT

V gene: TRBV7-2
CDR3 length: 13
J gene: TRBJ1-1
D gene: .
clone size: .
CDR3 protein: CASSSQVSTEAFF
CDR3 DNA: TGTGCCAGCAGCTCACAGGTTTCCACTGAAGCTTTCTTT

V gene: TRBV3-1/TRBV3-2
CDR3 length: 16
J gene: TRBJ1-1
D gene: TRBD1
clone size: .
CDR3 protein: CASSQGDRDRRLQAFF
CDR3 DNA: TGTGCCAGCAGCCAAGGAGACCGGGACAGGCGGCTTCAGGCTTTCTTT

V gene: TRBV12-3/TRBV12-4
CDR3 length: 12
J gene: TRBJ1-5
D gene: .
clone size: .
CDR3 protein: CASSLVGQPQHF
CDR3 DNA: TGTGCCAGCAGTTTAGTGGGGCAGCCCCAGCATTTT

V gene: TRBV19
CDR3 length: 14
J gene: TRBJ2-7
D gene: TRBD1
clone size: .
CDR3 protein: CASRRTGGLYEQYF
CDR3 DNA: TGTGCCAGTAGGAGGACAGGGGGTCTTTACGAGCAGTACTTC

V gene: TRBV4-1
CDR3 length: 15
J gene: TRBJ2-1
D gene: .
clone size: .
CDR3 protein: CASSQDMGLLNEQFF
CDR3 DNA: TGCGCCAGCAGCCAAGATATGGGACTCCTCAATGAGCAGTTCTTC

V gene: TRBV28
CDR3 length: 12
J gene: TRBJ2-5
D gene: .
clone size: .
CDR3 protein: CASSPRGETQYF
CDR3 DNA: TGTGCCAGCAGTCCTAGGGGGGAGACCCAGTACTTC

V gene: TRBV5-1
CDR3 length: 14
J gene: TRBJ1-2
D gene: TRBD1
clone size: .
CDR3 protein: CASSLSGQGEGYTF
CDR3 DNA: TGCGCCAGCAGCTTGTCGGGACAGGGTGAAGGCTACACCTTC

V gene: TRBV2
CDR3 length: 14
J gene: TRBJ1-1
D gene: .
clone size: .
CDR3 protein: CASSDSPRGAEAFF
CDR3 DNA: TGTGCCAGCAGTGACAGCCCCCGGGGGGCTGAAGCTTTCTTT

V gene: TRBV19
CDR3 length: 16
J gene: TRBJ2-4
D gene: TRBD1
clone size: .
CDR3 protein: CASNRDRDVTKNIQYF
CDR3 DNA: TGTGCCAGTAACCGGGACAGGGATGTAACCAAAAACATTCAGTACTTC

V gene: TRBV4-2
CDR3 length: 15
J gene: TRBJ2-7
D gene: TRBD2
clone size: .
CDR3 protein: CASSQGLAENYEQYF
CDR3 DNA: TGTGCCAGCAGCCAAGGACTAGCGGAGAACTACGAGCAGTACTTC

V gene: TRBV12-3/TRBV12-4
CDR3 length: 13
J gene: TRBJ1-2
D gene: .
clone size: .
CDR3 protein: CASGANVGYGYTF
CDR3 DNA: TGTGCCAGCGGGGCAAACGTCGGCTATGGCTACACCTTC

V gene: TRBV7-9
CDR3 length: 14
J gene: TRBJ1-2
D gene: .
clone size: .
CDR3 protein: CASSRGDIFYGYTF
CDR3 DNA: TGTGCCAGCAGCAGAGGCGACATATTCTATGGCTACACCTTC

V gene: TRBV5-5
CDR3 length: 17
J gene: TRBJ2-3
D gene: .
clone size: .
CDR3 protein: CASSIGNSGESTDTQYF
CDR3 DNA: TGTGCCAGCAGCATCGGTAACAGCGGCGAGAGCACAGATACGCAGTATTTT

V gene: TRBV5-4
CDR3 length: 15
J gene: TRBJ2-2
D gene: .
clone size: .
CDR3 protein: CASSLGHVNTGELFF
CDR3 DNA: TGTGCCAGCAGCTTGGGACACGTTAACACCGGGGAGCTGTTTTTT

V gene: TRBV7-2
CDR3 length: 18
J gene: TRBJ1-2
D gene: .
clone size: .
CDR3 protein: CASSLGVSRTLANYGYTF
CDR3 DNA: TGTGCCAGCAGCTTAGGGGTCAGCAGGACCCTAGCTAACTATGGCTACACCTTC

V gene: TRBV30
CDR3 length: 14
J gene: TRBJ1-6
D gene: .
clone size: .
CDR3 protein: CAWAGPAQGTPLHF
CDR3 DNA: TGTGCCTGGGCTGGACCGGCCCAGGGGACACCCCTCCACTTT

V gene: TRBV27
CDR3 length: 18
J gene: TRBJ2-4
D gene: .
clone size: .
CDR3 protein: CASSLSVRGGVTKNIQYF
CDR3 DNA: TGTGCCAGCAGTTTATCTGTTCGGGGAGGCGTGACCAAAAACATTCAGTACTTC

V gene: TRBV30
CDR3 length: 13
J gene: TRBJ1-5
D gene: .
clone size: .
CDR3 protein: CAWNGGGGQPQHF
CDR3 DNA: TGTGCCTGGAATGGGGGAGGAGGGCAGCCCCAGCATTTT

V gene: TRBV7-3
CDR3 length: 16
J gene: TRBJ2-7
D gene: TRBD2
clone size: .
CDR3 protein: CASSLSGGESRYEQYF
CDR3 DNA: TGTGCCAGCAGCTTAAGTGGGGGGGAATCCCGCTACGAGCAGTACTTC

V gene: TRBV5-1
CDR3 length: 18
J gene: TRBJ1-2
D gene: .
clone size: .
CDR3 protein: CASSLAPIGGGDNYGYTF
CDR3 DNA: TGCGCCAGCAGCTTGGCCCCCATAGGGGGAGGGGATAACTATGGCTACACCTTC

V gene: TRBV19
CDR3 length: 15
J gene: TRBJ1-1
D gene: TRBD1
clone size: .
CDR3 protein: CASRGGTGRNTEAFF
CDR3 DNA: TGTGCCAGTAGAGGGGGGACAGGGAGAAACACTGAAGCTTTCTTT

V gene: TRBV4-1
CDR3 length: 15
J gene: TRBJ1-5
D gene: .
clone size: .
CDR3 protein: CASSQNRDSNQPQHF
CDR3 DNA: TGCGCCAGCAGCCAAAACCGGGACAGCAATCAGCCCCAGCATTTT

V gene: TRBV6-5
CDR3 length: 13
J gene: TRBJ2-1
D gene: .
clone size: .
CDR3 protein: CASTPRPTHEQFF
CDR3 DNA: TGTGCCAGCACCCCTCGCCCGACCCATGAGCAGTTCTTC

V gene: TRBV30
CDR3 length: 16
J gene: TRBJ1-6
D gene: TRBD1
clone size: .
CDR3 protein: CAWSVPLTGRFSPLHF
CDR3 DNA: TGTGCCTGGAGTGTCCCTTTGACAGGGCGGTTTTCACCCCTCCACTTT

V gene: TRBV3-1/TRBV3-2
CDR3 length: 15
J gene: TRBJ1-5
D gene: .
clone size: .
CDR3 protein: CASSQDPGLNQPQHF
CDR3 DNA: TGTGCCAGCAGCCAAGATCCGGGCCTGAATCAGCCCCAGCATTTT

V gene: TRBV6-5
CDR3 length: 14
J gene: TRBJ1-1
D gene: .
clone size: once
CDR3 protein: CASSYSTGGTEAFF
CDR3 DNA: TGTGCCAGCAGTTACTCGACGGGTGGCACTGAAGCTTTCTTT

V gene: TRBV18
CDR3 length: 14
J gene: TRBJ1-1
D gene: TRBD1
clone size: .
CDR3 protein: CASSLGQGNTEAFF
CDR3 DNA: TGTGCCAGCTCCCTCGGACAGGGGAACACTGAAGCTTTCTTT

V gene: TRBV18
CDR3 length: 13
J gene: TRBJ1-1
D gene: .
clone size: .
CDR3 protein: CASSQGERTEAFF
CDR3 DNA: TGTGCCAGCTCACAGGGGGAAAGGACTGAAGCTTTCTTT